This TCR beta chain was profiled in a study of B cell selection in AIRE deficiency. Overall study results and limits: Shared Treg sequences were biased toward short CDR3s with few non-templated nucleotide insertions. Approximately 29% of healthy-shared Treg TCRbeta sequences appeared in patient Tconv cells.

TCRdb's copy holds only in-frame clones and misses some; the assay was immunoSEQ multiplex PCR. The sample contains roughly 25,000 clones, roughly 97% of which appear only once. This CDR3 region has 14 residues. V was shortened by 6 bases and J by 5 bases, with 14 bases between the two germline ends. The germline CDR1 and CDR2 sequences are SNHLY and FYNNEI. Conventional CD4 T cells were sorted as CD4+CD127+ cells. About this clone itself: Its antigen remains unidentified.

This sequence originates from a human donor in good health. The chain is built from TRBV2 and TRBJ1-5; TRBD1 might be the D (6 bases). Sequencing was carried out using CD4+CD127+ conventional T cells sorted from PBMCs. CDR3 DNA sequence: TGTGCCAGCAGCCCCAACAGGGTGGATCAGCCCCAGCATTTT. Protein product: CASSPNRVDQPQHF. The full variable domain, rest sourced from reference TRBV2 and TRBJ1-5, is EPEVTQTPSHQVTQMGQEVILRCVPISNHLYFYWYRQILGQKVEFLVSFYNNEISEKSEIFDDQFSVERPDGSNFTLKIRSTKLEDSAMYFCASSPNRVDQPQHFGDGTRLSIL.